The 25 T cell receptor beta chains below were found in one sample sequenced in a study of cytomegalovirus exposure and HLA in healthy donors. PCR used 60 Vbeta primers and 13 Jbeta primers. The protocol was immunoSEQ multiplex PCR, while the TCRdb copy is restricted to in-frame clones and leaves out a portion. This table has about 160,000 clones, 70% to 80% appearing once. The specimen was PBMCs. The receptors come from a human donor in good health.

In this sample, this clone turned up a few times. The rearrangement joins TRBV9 to TRBJ1-3, with D unclear. Germline assignment: CDR1 SGDLS and CDR2 YYNGEE. V lost 4 bases to trimming and J lost 0 bases, with 5 bases between them. This CDR3 has 13 amino acids. The DNA for the CDR3 is TGTGCCAGCAGCTCAAACTCTGGAAACACCATATATTTT. Protein product: CASSSNSGNTIYF. Full variable domain (rest looked up from reference TRBV9 and TRBJ1-3): DSGVTQTPKHLITATGQRVTLRCSPRSGDLSVYWYQQSLDQGLQFLIQYYNGEERAKGNILERFSAQQFPDLHSELNLSSLELGDSALYFCASSSNSGNTIYFGEGSWLTVV.

Only a few counts were recorded for this clone. The chain combines TRBV4-2 with TRBJ2-1, with D possibly being TRBD2 (6 bases). Germline-derived CDR1 and CDR2 are LGHNA and YNFKEQ. This CDR3 comprises 16 residues. Trimming took 3 bases from V and 2 from J, leaving 14 bases between them. The CDR3 is CASSHLSGDPYNEQFF. The CDR3 bases are TGTGCCAGCAGCCATCTTAGCGGAGACCCCTACAATGAGCAGTTCTTC.

There are a few counts of this clone. The rearrangement uses TRBV6-6 and TRBJ1-6; unclear D gene. Trimming stripped 2 bases from V and 2 bases from J, with 7 bases between. The CDR3 sequence is 15 residues long. CDR1 is MNHNY and CDR2 is SVGAGI in the germline V gene (reference sequence). The CDR3 reads CASSYREPYNSPLHF. The CDR3 DNA sequence: TGTGCCAGCAGTTACCGGGAGCCCTATAATTCACCCCTCCACTTT.

V usage is TRBV2 and J usage is TRBJ2-7; D ambiguous. Germline values: CDR1 SNHLY, CDR2 FYNNEI. The CDR3 spans 14 residues. Trimming shortened V by 8 bases and J by 2 bases, and 16 bases separated the two germline ends. CDR3 loop: CASAHPLSTYEQYF. CDR3 in DNA: TGTGCCAGCGCACACCCTCTGTCCACCTACGAGCAGTACTTC.

The rearrangement uses TRBV6-1 and TRBJ2-1, with 7 positions matching TRBD2. In germline, CDR1 is MNHNS, CDR2 SASEGT. With V trimmed by 0 bases and J by 0 bases, 2 bases remained unmatched. The CDR3 runs to 16 residues. This CDR3 is CASSEARDYSYNEQFF. CDR3 in DNA: TGTGCCAGCAGTGAAGCGCGGGACTACTCCTACAATGAGCAGTTCTTC.

The chain has TRBV11-2 and TRBJ2-7; 8 nucleotides match TRBD1. CDR1 is SGHAT and CDR2 is FQNNGV in the germline V gene. Losses at the gene ends were 5 bases for V and 7 bases for J; bases not matched to a gene: 10. The CDR3 is 14 residues long. CDR3 sequence reads: CASSPTGVTGEQYF. The CDR3 region has the DNA TGTGCCAGCAGCCCGACAGGGGTAACGGGTGAGCAGTACTTC.

This sequence joins TRBV18 and TRBJ2-3; tentative D call: TRBD2 (6 bases). V lost 2 bases, J lost 9 bases, and 21 bases lay in between. Germline V gene data show CDR1 as KGHSH and CDR2 as LQKENI. The CDR3 covers 16 residues. The CDR3 sequence is CASSPFSGPPRETQYF. CDR3 sequence (DNA): TGTGCCAGCTCACCATTCTCTGGGCCGCCACGGGAGACGCAGTATTTT.

The V call is TRBV5-1, the J call TRBJ2-7; D ambiguous. This CDR3 spans 14 amino acids. V was clipped by 3 bases and J by 5 bases, with 15 bases between them. CDR1 is SGHRS and CDR2 is YFSETQ in the germline V gene. The CDR3 bases are TGCGCCAGCAGCTCCTCACTGCCGCTCGACGAGCAGTACTTC. It codes for CASSSSLPLDEQYF.

The chain has TRBV10-3 and TRBJ1-1; 10 bases are shared with TRBD1. Trimming at V came to 10 bases and at J to 4 bases, leaving 12 bases not matched to a gene. The CDR3 spans 15 residues. The germline gives CDR1 ENHRY, CDR2 SYGVKD. CDR3 in amino acids: CATEVGTGVGTEAFF. The DNA of the CDR3 is TGTGCCACCGAAGTAGGGACAGGGGTGGGCACTGAAGCTTTCTTT.

This sequence joins TRBV19 and TRBJ2-3; weak D call: TRBD2 (5 bases). The CDR3 spans 15 residues. The V gene lost 1 base and the J gene lost 6 bases, with 14 bases spanning the gap. The germline gives CDR1 LNHDA, CDR2 SQIVND (reference sequence). CDR3 DNA: TGTGCCAGTAGTATAGCGCCGGGGTTGGGCGATACGCAGTATTTT. Amino acid sequence: CASSIAPGLGDTQYF.

The chain employs TRBV11-3 and TRBJ2-3; 11 bases match TRBD2. V shed 5 bases and J 2 bases; nucleotides not matched to a gene: 6. There are 16 residues in the CDR3. The germline gives CDR1 SGHNT, CDR2 YENEEA. CDR3 DNA: TGTGCCAGCAGCCGAGGACTAGCGGGTATCACAGATACGCAGTATTTT. This gives the protein CASSRGLAGITDTQYF.

The CDR3 region has the DNA TGTGCCACCAGGACAGGGGTAAACACCGGGGAGCTGTTTTTT. Translation: CATRTGVNTGELFF. The rearrangement links TRBV10-3 to TRBJ2-2; TRBD1 matches at 9 bases. V gave up 10 bases and J gave up 2 bases; unmatched junction bases: 5. Looked up from germline, CDR1 is ENHRY and CDR2 is SYGVKD. This CDR3 has 14 residues.

J is TRBJ1-2 and V is TRBV6-5, with TRBD1 matching 9 bases. J was trimmed by 8 bases and V by 4 bases; bases with no gene match: 5. Per the germline V gene, CDR1 is MNHEY and CDR2 is SVGAGI. The CDR3 has 13 amino acids. CDR3 in amino acids: CASSLQGARGYTF. CDR3 DNA sequence: TGTGCCAGCAGTTTACAGGGGGCGCGCGGCTACACCTTC.

This rearrangement joins TRBV11-2 to TRBJ2-5; D remains ambiguous. The CDR3 sequence is 13 residues long. The germline CDR1 and CDR2 sequences are SGHAT and FQNNGV. The V and J ends lost 5 bases and 4 bases respectively, with 11 bases between them. CDR3 sequence reads: CASSPGPPETQYF. The CDR3 DNA reads as TGTGCCAGCAGCCCAGGCCCCCCAGAGACCCAGTACTTC.

This chain links TRBV6-5 with TRBJ1-3; maybe TRBD1 (5 bases). Per germline, CDR1 MNHEY and CDR2 SVGAGI. This CDR3 is 16 amino acids long. Deletions cut 0 bases from V and 0 bases from J, with 9 bases between. CDR3 nucleotide sequence: TGTGCCAGCAGTTACTCAGGGGCCAACTCTGGAAACACCATATATTTT. It is translated as CASSYSGANSGNTIYF.

The chain uses TRBV30 and TRBJ1-3; TRBD1 agrees at 7 bases. CDR1 GTSNPN and CDR2 SVGIG come from the germline V gene (reference sequence). Germline trimming cut 4 bases from V and 2 bases from J; bases unmatched to any gene: 5. The CDR3 covers 14 residues. The CDR3 nucleotides are TGTGCCTGGATTACAGGGGCAACTGGAAACACCATATATTTT. It codes for CAWITGATGNTIYF.

The chain employs TRBV4-3 and TRBJ1-3; D is ambiguous. The CDR3 loop spans 18 amino acids. Germline V gene sequence: CDR1 LGHNA, CDR2 YSLEER. Deletions cut 3 bases from V and 1 base from J, with 19 bases between. CDR3 in amino acids: CASSQLANVGRSGNTIYF. The DNA for the CDR3 is TGCGCCAGCAGCCAGCTTGCAAACGTCGGTAGATCTGGAAACACCATATATTTT.

The chain carries TRBV27 and TRBJ2-2; TRBD1 matches 7 bases. Germline CDR1 MNHEY, CDR2 SMNVEV (reference sequence). This CDR3 has 15 amino acids. V lost 0 bases and J lost 9; bases outside the gene matches: 7. Here the CDR3 DNA reads TGTGCCAGCAGTTTATCCAGGGGGAGTTTTAGGGAGCTGTTTTTT. Amino acid sequence: CASSLSRGSFRELFF.

V is TRBV6-5 and J is TRBJ2-7, with TRBD1 identical over 7 bases. J lost 1 base, V lost 6 bases, and 3 bases had no gene match. Germline V gene sequence: CDR1 MNHEY, CDR2 SVGAGI. This CDR3 comprises 13 residues. The CDR3 here is CASSPGQSYEQYF. The CDR3, as DNA: TGTGCCAGCAGCCCGGGACAGTCCTACGAGCAGTACTTC.

This chain connects TRBV11-2 to TRBJ2-7, with 7 nucleotides matching TRBD1. The CDR3 consists of 17 residues. V lost 4 bases to trimming and J lost 0 bases; unmatched junction nucleotides: 12. CDR1 and CDR2 from the germline V gene are SGHAT and FQNNGV. The CDR3 DNA is TGTGCCAGCAGCTCCCAATTACAACAGGGGACCTCCTACGAGCAGTACTTC. It translates to CASSSQLQQGTSYEQYF.

This chain connects TRBV15 to TRBJ2-5; a possible D gene is TRBD1 (5 bases). V lost 5 bases to trimming and J lost 4 bases, with 17 bases between them. CDR1 is LNHNV, CDR2 YYDKDF, per germline (reference sequence). The CDR3 length is 15 residues. The CDR3 DNA follows: TGTGCCACCAGCTCCAGGGAAGGTTCACGAGAGACCCAGTACTTC. As protein: CATSSREGSRETQYF.

This clone has just one count. This chain connects TRBV28 to TRBJ1-2; 7 bases match TRBD1. Trimming removed 2 bases from V and 5 bases from J; junction bases left unmatched: 5. Germline V gene sequence: CDR1 MDHEN, CDR2 SYDVKM. The CDR3 contains 14 residues. In nucleotides, the CDR3 is TGTGCCAGCAGTTTAGAAGGCAGGGGGTATGGCTACACCTTC. This sequence encodes CASSLEGRGYGYTF.

A single count supports this clone. V and J are TRBV4-3 and TRBJ2-1; 9 bases align to TRBD2. Losses at the gene ends were 2 bases for V and 14 bases for J; bases not matched to a gene: 16. The CDR3 contains 16 residues. Germline V gene lookup returns CDR1 LGHNA and CDR2 YSLEER. The CDR3 DNA sequence: TGCGCCAGCAGCCAAATGACTAGCGGACGAATAGGGAAGAAGTTCTTC. Protein sequence: CASSQMTSGRIGKKFF.

This chain links TRBV5-1 with TRBJ1-1; D unclear. Germline V gene sequence: CDR1 SGHRS, CDR2 YFSETQ. The CDR3 is made up of 15 amino acids. V lost 3 bases and J 2 bases, leaving 14 bases between the germline ends. In nucleotides, the CDR3 is TGCGCCAGCAGCTCTGAGGCAGTCCCTAACACTGAAGCTTTCTTT. The encoded protein is CASSSEAVPNTEAFF.

The chain carries TRBV7-3 and TRBJ2-6, with 12 bases fitting TRBD2. V was pared by 2 bases and J by 0 bases, with 11 bases of the junction left unmatched. Germline V gene sequence: CDR1 SGHTA, CDR2 FQGTGA. The CDR3 is made up of 21 amino acids. Written as DNA, the CDR3 is TGTGCCAGCAGCTTATTGGGGACGGGGACTAGCGGGCGCTCTGGGGCCAACGTCCTGACTTTC. This encodes CASSLLGTGTSGRSGANVLTF.